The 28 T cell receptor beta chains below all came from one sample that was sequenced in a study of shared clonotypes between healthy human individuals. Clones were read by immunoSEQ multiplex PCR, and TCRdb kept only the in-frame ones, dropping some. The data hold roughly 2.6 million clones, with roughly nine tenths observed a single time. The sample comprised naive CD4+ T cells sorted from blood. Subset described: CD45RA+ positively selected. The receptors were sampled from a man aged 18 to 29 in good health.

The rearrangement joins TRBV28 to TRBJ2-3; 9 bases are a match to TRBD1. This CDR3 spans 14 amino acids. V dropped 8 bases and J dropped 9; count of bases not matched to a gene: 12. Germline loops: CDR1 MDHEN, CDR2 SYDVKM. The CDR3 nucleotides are TGTGCCAGCCTTACAGGGGGCGTAGGGAGGACGCAGTATTTT. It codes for CASLTGGVGRTQYF.

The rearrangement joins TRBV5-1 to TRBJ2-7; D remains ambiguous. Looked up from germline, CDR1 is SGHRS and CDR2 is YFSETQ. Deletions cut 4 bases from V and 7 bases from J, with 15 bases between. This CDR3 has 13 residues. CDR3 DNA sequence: TGCGCCAGCAGCGGGTTTTCTTCTGGGGAGCAGTACTTC. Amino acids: CASSGFSSGEQYF.

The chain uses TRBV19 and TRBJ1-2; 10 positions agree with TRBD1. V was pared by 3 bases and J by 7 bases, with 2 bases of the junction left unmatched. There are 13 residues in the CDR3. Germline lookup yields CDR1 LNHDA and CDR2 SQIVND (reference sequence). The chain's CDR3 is CASSIGTGAGYTF. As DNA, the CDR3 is TGTGCCAGTAGTATCGGGACAGGGGCTGGCTACACCTTC.

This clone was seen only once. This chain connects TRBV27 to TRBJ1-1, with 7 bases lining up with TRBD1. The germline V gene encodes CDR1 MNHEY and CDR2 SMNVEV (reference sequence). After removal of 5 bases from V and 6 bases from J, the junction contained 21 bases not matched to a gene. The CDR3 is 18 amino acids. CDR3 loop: CASSPPPDREDLLAEAFF. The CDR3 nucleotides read TGTGCCAGCAGTCCCCCCCCCGACAGGGAAGATTTGTTGGCTGAAGCTTTCTTT.

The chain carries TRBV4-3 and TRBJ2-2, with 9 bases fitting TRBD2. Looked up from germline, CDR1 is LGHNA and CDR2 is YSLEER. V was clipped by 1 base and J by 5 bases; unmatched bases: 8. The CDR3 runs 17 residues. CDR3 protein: CASSQAPKREVTGELFF. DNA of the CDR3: TGCGCCAGCAGCCAAGCCCCTAAGCGGGAGGTTACCGGGGAGCTGTTTTTT.

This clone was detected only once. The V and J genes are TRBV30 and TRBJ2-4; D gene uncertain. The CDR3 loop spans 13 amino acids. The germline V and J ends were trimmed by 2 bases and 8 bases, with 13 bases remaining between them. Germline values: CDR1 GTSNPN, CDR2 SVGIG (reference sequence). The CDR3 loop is CAWSSLGPDIQYF. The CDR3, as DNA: TGTGCCTGGAGTTCGTTAGGCCCTGACATTCAGTACTTC.

CDR3 DNA: TGTGCCAGCAGTCCCGCGGGGGTAAGGACTGAAGCTTTCTTT. Translated: CASSPAGVRTEAFF. This sequence joins TRBV25-1 and TRBJ1-1; D perhaps matches TRBD1 (5 bases). The V end lost 5 bases, the J end lost 5 bases, and 15 bases lay between the germline ends. Per germline, CDR1 MGHDK and CDR2 SYGVNS. The CDR3 is made up of 14 amino acids.

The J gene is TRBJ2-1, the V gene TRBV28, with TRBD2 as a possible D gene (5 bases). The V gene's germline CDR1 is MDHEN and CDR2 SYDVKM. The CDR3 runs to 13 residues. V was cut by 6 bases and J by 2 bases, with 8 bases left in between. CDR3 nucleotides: TGTGCCAGCAGAGCGGAAACCTACAATGAGCAGTTCTTC. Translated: CASRAETYNEQFF.

CDR3 nucleotide sequence: TGCGCCAGCAGTGGGCAACTCAGGGGCGGAATCACCGGGGAGCTGTTTTTT. This sequence encodes CASSGQLRGGITGELFF. The chain couples TRBV10-1 to TRBJ2-2, with D maybe TRBD1 (6 bases). The CDR3 totals 17 residues. Trimming pared 4 bases from V and 4 bases from J, leaving 19 bases between. The V gene's germline CDR1 is WNHNN and CDR2 SYGVQD (reference sequence).

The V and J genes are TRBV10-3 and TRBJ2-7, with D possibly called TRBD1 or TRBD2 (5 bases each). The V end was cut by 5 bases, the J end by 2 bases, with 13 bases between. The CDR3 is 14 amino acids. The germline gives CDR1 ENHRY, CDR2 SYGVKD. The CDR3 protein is CAISQRDEAYEQYF. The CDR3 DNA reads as TGTGCCATCAGTCAGAGGGACGAGGCCTACGAGCAGTACTTC.

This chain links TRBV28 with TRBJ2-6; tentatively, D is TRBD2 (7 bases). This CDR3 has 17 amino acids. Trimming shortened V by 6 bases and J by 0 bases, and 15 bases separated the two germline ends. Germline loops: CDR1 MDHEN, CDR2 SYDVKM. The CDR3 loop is CASSTPAGASGANVLTF. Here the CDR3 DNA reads TGTGCCAGCAGCACCCCCGCGGGGGCCTCTGGGGCCAACGTCCTGACTTTC.

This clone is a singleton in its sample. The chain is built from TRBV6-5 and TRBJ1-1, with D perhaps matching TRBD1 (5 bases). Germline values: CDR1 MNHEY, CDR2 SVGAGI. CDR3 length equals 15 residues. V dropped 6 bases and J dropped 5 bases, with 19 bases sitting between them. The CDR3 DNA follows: TGTGCCAGCAGCCACGACTCAGGGAGGCGAACTGAAGCTTTCTTT. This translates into CASSHDSGRRTEAFF.

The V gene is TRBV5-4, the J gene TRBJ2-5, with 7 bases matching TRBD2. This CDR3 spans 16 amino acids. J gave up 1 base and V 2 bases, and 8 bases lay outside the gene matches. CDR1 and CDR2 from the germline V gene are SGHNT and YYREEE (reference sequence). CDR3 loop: CASSFVSSGGQETQYF. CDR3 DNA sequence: TGTGCCAGCAGCTTTGTGTCTAGCGGAGGCCAAGAGACCCAGTACTTC.

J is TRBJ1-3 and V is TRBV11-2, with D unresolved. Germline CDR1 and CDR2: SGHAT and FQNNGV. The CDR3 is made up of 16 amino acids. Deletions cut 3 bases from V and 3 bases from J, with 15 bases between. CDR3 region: CASSLGGVSIGNTIYF. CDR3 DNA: TGTGCCAGCAGCTTGGGCGGGGTCAGTATTGGAAACACCATATATTTT.

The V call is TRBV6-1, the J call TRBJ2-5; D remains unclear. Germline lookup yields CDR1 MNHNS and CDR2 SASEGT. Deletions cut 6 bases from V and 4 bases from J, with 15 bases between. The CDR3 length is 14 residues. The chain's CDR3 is CASSLSRSRETQYF. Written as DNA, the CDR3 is TGTGCCAGCAGCCTCTCCCGCAGTAGAGAGACCCAGTACTTC.

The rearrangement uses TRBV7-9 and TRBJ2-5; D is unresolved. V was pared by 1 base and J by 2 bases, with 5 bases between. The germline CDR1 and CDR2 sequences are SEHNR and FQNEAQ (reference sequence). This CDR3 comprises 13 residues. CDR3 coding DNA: TGTGCCAGCAGCTTAGTTCGGCAAGAGACCCAGTACTTC. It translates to CASSLVRQETQYF.

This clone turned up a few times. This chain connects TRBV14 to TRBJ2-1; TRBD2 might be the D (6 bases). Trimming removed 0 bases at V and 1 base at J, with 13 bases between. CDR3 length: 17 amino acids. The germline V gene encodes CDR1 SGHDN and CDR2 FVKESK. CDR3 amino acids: CASSQDSTSYSYNEQFF. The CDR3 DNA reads TGTGCCAGCAGCCAAGATTCAACTAGCTATTCCTACAATGAGCAGTTCTTC.

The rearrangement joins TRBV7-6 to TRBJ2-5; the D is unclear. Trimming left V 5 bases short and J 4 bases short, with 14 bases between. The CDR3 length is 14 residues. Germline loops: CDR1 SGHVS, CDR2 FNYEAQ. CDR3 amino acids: CASSPVTLRETQYF. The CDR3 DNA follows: TGTGCCAGCAGCCCTGTTACCCTCCGAGAGACCCAGTACTTC.

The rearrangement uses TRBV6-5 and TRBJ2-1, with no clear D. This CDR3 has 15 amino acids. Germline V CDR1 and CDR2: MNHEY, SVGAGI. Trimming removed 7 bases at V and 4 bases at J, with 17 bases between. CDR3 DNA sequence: TGTGCCAGCAATAAGCGTGTCCCCATTTACAATGAGCAGTTCTTC. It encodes CASNKRVPIYNEQFF.

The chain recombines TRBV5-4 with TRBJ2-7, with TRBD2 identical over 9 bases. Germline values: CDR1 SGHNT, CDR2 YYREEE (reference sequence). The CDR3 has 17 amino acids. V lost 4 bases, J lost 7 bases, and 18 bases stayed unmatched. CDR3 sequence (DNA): TGTGCCAGCAGCCGGAACGGAGCGGGAGGATGGAGCGGTGAGCAGTACTTC. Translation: CASSRNGAGGWSGEQYF.

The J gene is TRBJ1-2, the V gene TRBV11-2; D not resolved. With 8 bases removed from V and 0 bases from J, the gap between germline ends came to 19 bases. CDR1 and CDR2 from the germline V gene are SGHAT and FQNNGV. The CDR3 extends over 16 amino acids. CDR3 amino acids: CASADSANPANYGYTF. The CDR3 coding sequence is TGTGCCAGCGCGGACTCAGCTAACCCTGCTAACTATGGCTACACCTTC.

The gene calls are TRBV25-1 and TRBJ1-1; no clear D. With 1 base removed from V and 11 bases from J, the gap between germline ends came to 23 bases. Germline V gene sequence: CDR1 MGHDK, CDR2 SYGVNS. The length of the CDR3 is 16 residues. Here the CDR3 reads CASSESSPGLSGVAFF. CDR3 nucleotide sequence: TGTGCCAGCAGTGAATCGTCACCAGGACTTTCTGGCGTGGCTTTCTTT.

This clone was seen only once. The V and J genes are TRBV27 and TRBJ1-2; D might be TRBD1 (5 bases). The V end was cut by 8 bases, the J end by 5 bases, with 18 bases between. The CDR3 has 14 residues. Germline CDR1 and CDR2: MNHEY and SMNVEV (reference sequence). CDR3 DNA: TGTGCCAGCTCCCTGAACGGAGGGGAGTATGGCTACACCTTC. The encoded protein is CASSLNGGEYGYTF.

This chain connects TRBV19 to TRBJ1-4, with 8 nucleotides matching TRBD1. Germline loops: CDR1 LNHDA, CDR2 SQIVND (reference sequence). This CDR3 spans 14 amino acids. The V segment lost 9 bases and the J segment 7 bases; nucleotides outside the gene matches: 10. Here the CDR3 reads CASRNQGAGEKLFF. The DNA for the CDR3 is TGTGCCAGCCGCAATCAGGGGGCAGGTGAAAAACTGTTTTTT.

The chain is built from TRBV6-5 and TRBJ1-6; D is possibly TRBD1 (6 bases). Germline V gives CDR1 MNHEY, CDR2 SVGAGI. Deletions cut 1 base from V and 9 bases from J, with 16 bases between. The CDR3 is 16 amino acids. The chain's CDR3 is CASSYFPGTSSSPLHF. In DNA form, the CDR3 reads TGTGCCAGCAGTTACTTCCCCGGGACATCTAGTTCACCCCTCCACTTT.

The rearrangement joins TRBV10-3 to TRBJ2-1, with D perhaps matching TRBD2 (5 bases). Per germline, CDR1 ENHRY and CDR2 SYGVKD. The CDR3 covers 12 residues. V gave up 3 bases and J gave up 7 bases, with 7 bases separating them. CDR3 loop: CAISERLNEQFF. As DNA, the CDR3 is TGTGCCATCAGTGAAAGACTAAATGAGCAGTTCTTC.

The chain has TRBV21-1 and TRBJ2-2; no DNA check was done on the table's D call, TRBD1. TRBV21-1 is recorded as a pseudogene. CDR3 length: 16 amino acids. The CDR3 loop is CASSRKADTNTGELFF. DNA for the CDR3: TGTGCCAGCAGCCGGAAGGCGGACACTAACACCGGGGAGCTGTTTTTT.

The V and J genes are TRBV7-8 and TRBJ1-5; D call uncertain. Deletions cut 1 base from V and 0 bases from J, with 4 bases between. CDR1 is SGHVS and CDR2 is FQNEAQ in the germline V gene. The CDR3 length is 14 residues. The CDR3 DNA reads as TGTGCCAGCAGCTTAGGAGATAGCAATCAGCCCCAGCATTTT. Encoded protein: CASSLGDSNQPQHF.